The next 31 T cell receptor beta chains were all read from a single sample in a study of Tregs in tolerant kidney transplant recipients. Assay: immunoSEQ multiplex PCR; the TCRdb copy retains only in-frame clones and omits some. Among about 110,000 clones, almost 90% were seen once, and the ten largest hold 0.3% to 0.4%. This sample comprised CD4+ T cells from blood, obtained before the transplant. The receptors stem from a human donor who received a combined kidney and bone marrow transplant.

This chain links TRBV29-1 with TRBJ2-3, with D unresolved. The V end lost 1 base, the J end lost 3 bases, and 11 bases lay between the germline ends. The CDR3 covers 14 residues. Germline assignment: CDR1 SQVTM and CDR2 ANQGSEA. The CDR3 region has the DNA TGCAGCGTTGAAGGAAAGGTCGGGACAGATACGCAGTATTTT. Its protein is CSVEGKVGTDTQYF.

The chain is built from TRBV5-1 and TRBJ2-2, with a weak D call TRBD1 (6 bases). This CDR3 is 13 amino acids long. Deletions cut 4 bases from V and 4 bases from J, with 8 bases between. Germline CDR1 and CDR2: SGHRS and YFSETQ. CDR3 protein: CASSIRGTGELFF. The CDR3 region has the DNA TGCGCCAGCAGCATCAGGGGCACCGGGGAGCTGTTTTTT.

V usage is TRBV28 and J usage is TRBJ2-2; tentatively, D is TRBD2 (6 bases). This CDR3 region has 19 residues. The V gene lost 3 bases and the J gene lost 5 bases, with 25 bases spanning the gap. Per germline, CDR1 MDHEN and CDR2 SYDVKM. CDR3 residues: CASSFVPRMVSEGTGELFF. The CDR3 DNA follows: TGTGCCAGCAGTTTCGTGCCTCGTATGGTATCGGAGGGGACCGGGGAGCTGTTTTTT.

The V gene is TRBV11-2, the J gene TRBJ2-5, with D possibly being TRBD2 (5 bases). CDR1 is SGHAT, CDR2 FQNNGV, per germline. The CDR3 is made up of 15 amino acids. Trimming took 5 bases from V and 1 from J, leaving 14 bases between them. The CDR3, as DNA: TGTGCCAGCAGCGGTACCAGCCTAGCCCAAGAGACCCAGTACTTC. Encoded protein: CASSGTSLAQETQYF.

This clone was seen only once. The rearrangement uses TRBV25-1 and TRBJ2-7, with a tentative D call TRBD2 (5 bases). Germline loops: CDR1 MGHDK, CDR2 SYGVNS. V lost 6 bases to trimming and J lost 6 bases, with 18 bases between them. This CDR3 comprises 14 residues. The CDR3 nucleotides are TGTGCCAGCAGGGCCGGGGTTTATGCCTCCGAGCAGTACTTC. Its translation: CASRAGVYASEQYF.

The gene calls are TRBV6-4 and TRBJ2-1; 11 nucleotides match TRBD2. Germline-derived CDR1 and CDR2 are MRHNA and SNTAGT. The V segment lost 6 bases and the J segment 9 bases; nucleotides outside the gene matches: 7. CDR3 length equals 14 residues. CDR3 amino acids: CASRPTSGKGEQFF. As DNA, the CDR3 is TGTGCCAGCAGGCCGACTAGCGGGAAGGGTGAGCAGTTCTTC.

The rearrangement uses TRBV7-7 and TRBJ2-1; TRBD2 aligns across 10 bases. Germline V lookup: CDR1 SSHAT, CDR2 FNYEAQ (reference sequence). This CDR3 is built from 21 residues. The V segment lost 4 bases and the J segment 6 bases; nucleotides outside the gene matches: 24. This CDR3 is CASSSTTGDGRSGGALNEQFF. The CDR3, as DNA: TGTGCCAGCAGCTCCACCACAGGGGACGGGAGAAGCGGGGGGGCTCTCAATGAGCAGTTCTTC. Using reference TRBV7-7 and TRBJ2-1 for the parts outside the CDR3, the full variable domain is GAGVSQSPRYKVTKRGQDVTLRCDPISSHATLYWYQQALGQGPEFLTYFNYEAQPDKSGLPSDRFSAERPEGSISTLTIQRTEQRDSAMYRCASSSTTGDGRSGGALNEQFFGPGTRLTVL.

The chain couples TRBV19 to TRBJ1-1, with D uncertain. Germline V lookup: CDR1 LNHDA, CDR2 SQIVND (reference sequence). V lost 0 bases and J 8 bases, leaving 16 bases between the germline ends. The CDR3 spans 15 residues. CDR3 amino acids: CASSIEGFRFGEAFF. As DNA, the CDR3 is TGTGCCAGTAGTATAGAGGGTTTCAGGTTCGGAGAAGCTTTCTTT.

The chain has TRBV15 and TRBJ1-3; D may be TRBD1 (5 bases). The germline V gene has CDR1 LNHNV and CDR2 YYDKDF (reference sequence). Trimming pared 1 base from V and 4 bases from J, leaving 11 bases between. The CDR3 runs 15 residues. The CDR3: CATSRADSPGNTIYF. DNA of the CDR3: TGTGCCACCAGCAGAGCAGACAGTCCGGGAAACACCATATATTTT.

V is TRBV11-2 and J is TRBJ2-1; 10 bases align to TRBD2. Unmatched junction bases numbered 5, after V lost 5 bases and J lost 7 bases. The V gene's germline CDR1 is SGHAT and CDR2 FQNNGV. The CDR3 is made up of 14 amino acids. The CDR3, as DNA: TGTGCCAGCAGCCTAGCGGGAGTTTCTAATGAGCAGTTCTTC. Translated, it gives CASSLAGVSNEQFF. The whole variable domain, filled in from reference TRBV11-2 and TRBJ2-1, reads EAGVAQSPRYKIIEKRQSVAFWCNPISGHATLYWYQQILGQGPKLLIQFQNNGVVDDSQLPKDRFSAERLKGVDSTLKIQPAKLEDSAVYLCASSLAGVSNEQFFGPGTRLTVL.

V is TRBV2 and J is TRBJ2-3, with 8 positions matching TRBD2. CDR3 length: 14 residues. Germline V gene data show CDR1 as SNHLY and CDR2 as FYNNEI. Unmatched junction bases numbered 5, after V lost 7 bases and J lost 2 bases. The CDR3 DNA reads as TGTGCCAGCACTGCGGGGGGCCTCACAGATACGCAGTATTTT. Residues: CASTAGGLTDTQYF.

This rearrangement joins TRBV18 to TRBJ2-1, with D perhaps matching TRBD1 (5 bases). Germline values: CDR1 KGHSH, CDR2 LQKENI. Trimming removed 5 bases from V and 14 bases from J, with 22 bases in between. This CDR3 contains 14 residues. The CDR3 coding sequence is TGTGCCAGCTCAGCTAATCCGGGCCTGGGGCGTGAGTTCTTC. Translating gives CASSANPGLGREFF.

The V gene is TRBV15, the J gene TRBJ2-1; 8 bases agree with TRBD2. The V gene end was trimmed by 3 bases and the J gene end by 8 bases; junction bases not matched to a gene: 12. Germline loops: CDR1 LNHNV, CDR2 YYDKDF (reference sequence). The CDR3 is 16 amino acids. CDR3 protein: CATSSASGGLRDEQFF. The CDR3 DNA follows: TGTGCCACCAGCAGCGCAAGCGGGGGCCTGAGGGATGAGCAGTTCTTC.

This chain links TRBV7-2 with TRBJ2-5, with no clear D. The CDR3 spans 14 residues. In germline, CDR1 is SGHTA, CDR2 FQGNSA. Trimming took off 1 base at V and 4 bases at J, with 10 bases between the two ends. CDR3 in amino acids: CASSLVVGRETQYF. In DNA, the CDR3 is TGTGCCAGCAGCTTAGTGGTTGGCAGAGAGACCCAGTACTTC.

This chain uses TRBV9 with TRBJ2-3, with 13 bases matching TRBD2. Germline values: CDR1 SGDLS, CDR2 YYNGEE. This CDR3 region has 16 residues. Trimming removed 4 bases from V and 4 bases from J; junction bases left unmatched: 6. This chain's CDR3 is CASSSTSGRSADTQYF. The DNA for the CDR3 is TGTGCCAGCAGCTCGACTAGCGGGAGGTCGGCAGATACGCAGTATTTT.

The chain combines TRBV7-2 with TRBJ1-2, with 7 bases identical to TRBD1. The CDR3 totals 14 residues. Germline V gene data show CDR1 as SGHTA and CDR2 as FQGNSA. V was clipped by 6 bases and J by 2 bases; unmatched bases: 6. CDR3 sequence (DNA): TGTGCCAGCAGACTTGGACAGGCGAACTATGGCTACACCTTC. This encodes CASRLGQANYGYTF.

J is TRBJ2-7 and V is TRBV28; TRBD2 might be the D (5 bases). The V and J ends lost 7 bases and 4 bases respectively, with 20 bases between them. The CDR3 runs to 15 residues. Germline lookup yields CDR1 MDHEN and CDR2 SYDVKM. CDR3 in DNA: TGTGCCAGCAACGTTCTCGGGAAGGCAGAGTACGAGCAGTACTTC. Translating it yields CASNVLGKAEYEQYF.

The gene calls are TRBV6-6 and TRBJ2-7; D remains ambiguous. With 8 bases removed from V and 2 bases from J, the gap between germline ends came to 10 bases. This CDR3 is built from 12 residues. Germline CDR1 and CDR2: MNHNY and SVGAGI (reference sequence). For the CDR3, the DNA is TGTGCCAGCTTGGGCACCGCCTACGAGCAGTACTTC. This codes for CASLGTAYEQYF.

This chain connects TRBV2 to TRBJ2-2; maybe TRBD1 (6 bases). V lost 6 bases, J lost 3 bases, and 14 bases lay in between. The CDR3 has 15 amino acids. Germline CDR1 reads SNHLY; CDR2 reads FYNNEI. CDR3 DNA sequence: TGTGCCAGCAGGGCGACAGGTCATGACACCGGGGAGCTGTTTTTT. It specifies CASRATGHDTGELFF.

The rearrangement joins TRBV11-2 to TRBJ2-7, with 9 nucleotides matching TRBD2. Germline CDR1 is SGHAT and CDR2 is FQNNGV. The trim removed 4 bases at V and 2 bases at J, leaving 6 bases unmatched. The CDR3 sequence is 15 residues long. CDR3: CASSSYSGGAYEQYF. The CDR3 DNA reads TGTGCCAGCAGCTCGTATAGCGGGGGTGCCTACGAGCAGTACTTC.

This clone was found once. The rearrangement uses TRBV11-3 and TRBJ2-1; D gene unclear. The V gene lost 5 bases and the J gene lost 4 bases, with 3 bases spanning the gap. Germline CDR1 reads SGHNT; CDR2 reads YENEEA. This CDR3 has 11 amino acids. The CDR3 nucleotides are TGTGCCAGCAGCCAATACAATGAGCAGTTCTTC. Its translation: CASSQYNEQFF.

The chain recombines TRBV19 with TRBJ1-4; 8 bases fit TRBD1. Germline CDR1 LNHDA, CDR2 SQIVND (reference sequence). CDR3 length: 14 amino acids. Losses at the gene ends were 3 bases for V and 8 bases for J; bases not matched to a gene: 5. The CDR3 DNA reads TGTGCCAGTAGTATGGACAGGGACGAAGAAAAACTGTTTTTT. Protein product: CASSMDRDEEKLFF.

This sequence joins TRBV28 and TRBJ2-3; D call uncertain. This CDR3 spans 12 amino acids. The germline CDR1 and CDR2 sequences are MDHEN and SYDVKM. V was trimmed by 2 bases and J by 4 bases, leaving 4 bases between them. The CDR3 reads CASSLLSDTQYF. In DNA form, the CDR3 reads TGTGCCAGCAGTTTACTGTCAGATACGCAGTATTTT. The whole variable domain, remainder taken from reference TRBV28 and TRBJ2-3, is DVKVTQSSRYLVKRTGEKVFLECVQDMDHENMFWYRQDPGLGLRLIYFSYDVKMKEKGDIPEGYSVSREKKERFSLILESASTNQTSMYLCASSLLSDTQYFGPGTRLTVL.

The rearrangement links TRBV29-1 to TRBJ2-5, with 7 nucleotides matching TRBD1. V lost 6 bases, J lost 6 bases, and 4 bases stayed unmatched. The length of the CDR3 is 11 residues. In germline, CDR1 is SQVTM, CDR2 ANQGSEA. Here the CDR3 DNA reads TGCAGCGTGTTAGGGGGCCAGACCCAGTACTTC. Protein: CSVLGGQTQYF.

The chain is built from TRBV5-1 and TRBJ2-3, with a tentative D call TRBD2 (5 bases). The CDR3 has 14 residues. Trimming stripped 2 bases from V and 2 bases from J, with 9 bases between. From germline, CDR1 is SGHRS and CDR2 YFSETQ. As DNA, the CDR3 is TGCGCCAGCAGCTTACTAGTTAACACAGATACGCAGTATTTT. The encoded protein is CASSLLVNTDTQYF.

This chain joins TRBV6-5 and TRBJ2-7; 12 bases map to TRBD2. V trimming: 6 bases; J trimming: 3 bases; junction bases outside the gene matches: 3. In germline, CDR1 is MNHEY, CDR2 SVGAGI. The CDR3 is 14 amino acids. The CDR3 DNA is TGTGCCAGCAGGAGACTAGCGGGAGACTACGAGCAGTACTTC. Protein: CASRRLAGDYEQYF.

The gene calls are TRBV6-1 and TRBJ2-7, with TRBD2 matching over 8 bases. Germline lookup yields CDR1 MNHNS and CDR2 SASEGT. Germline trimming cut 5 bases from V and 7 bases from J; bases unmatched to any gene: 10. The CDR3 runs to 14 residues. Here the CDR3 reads CASSPPGGRREQYF. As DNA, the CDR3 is TGTGCCAGCAGTCCTCCGGGGGGGCGTCGGGAGCAGTACTTC.

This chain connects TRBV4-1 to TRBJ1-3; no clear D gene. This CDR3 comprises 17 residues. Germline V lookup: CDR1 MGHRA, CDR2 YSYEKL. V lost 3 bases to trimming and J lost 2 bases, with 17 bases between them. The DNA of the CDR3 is TGCGCCAGCAGCCAGGGCCCCGCAACCGGCACTGGAAACACCATATATTTT. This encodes CASSQGPATGTGNTIYF.

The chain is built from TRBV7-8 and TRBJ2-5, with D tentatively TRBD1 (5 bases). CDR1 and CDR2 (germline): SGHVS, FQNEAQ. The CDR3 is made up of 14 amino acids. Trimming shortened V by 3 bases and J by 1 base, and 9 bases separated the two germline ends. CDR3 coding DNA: TGTGCCAGCAGCTTGATGGACATCCAAGAGACCCAGTACTTC. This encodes CASSLMDIQETQYF.

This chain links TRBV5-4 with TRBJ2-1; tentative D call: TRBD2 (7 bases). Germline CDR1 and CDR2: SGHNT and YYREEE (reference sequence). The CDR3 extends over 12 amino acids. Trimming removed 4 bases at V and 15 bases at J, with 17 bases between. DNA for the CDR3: TGTGCCAGCAGCCCGGGGGGCGGGAGAGGGTTCTTC. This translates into CASSPGGGRGFF.

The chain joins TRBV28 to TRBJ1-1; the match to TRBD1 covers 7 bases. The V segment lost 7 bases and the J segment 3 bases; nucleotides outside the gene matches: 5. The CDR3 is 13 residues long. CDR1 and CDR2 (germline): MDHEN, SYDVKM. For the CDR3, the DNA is TGTGCCAGCAACCAGGGGGGTGACACTGAAGCTTTCTTT. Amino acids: CASNQGGDTEAFF.